Shown below are 3 T cell receptor beta chains from a single sample sequenced in a study of T cells in Graves' hyperthyroidism and ophthalmopathy. RNA transcripts gave rise to amplified TCR beta CDR3 regions. Initially, a first-round RT-PCR of the TCR CDR3 employed the HTBI primer set. TCRdb passed the multiplex PCR reads through MiXCR, listing each CDR3 protein once. The data contain 460,000 or so distinct CDR3 sequences, 14% of them singletons. Source material: blood. These TCRs come from a young woman with Graves' hyperthyroidism.

There are many counts of this clonotype. DNA of the CDR3: TGTGCCAGTAGTATGGTCGGGAGACGGGTGTTTAATGAAAAACTGTTTTTT. Protein: CASSMVGRRVFNEKLFF. The gene calls are TRBV19 and TRBJ1-4; D call uncertain. Germline V gives CDR1 LNHDA, CDR2 SQIVND (reference sequence). Deletions cut 3 bases from V and 4 bases from J, with 18 bases between. The CDR3 runs 17 residues.

CDR3 sequence reads: CASSSWRTSTDTQYF. The CDR3 region has the DNA TGTGCCAGCAGCTCCTGGCGGACTAGCACAGATACGCAGTATTTT. The V gene is TRBV7-2, the J gene TRBJ2-3, with D possibly matching TRBD2 (5 bases). The CDR3 is made up of 15 amino acids. Germline V lookup: CDR1 SGHTA, CDR2 FQGNSA. V shed 4 bases and J shed 0 bases, with 11 bases lying between them.

The CDR3 sequence: CASSDFDTDYGYTF. In DNA form, the CDR3 reads TGTGCCAGCAGTGATTTTGACACGGACTATGGCTACACCTTC. The chain combines TRBV2 with TRBJ1-2; D unresolved. The V gene's germline CDR1 is SNHLY and CDR2 FYNNEI. The V end was cut by 3 bases, the J end by 3 bases, with 11 bases between. The CDR3 spans 14 residues.